Listed below are T cell receptor beta chains from one sample, sequenced in a study of OX40 agonist ivuxolimab in advanced cancers. Clones were sequenced by immunoSEQ multiplex PCR, and TCRdb holds only the in-frame ones, with some missing. Among over 15,000 clones listed, over 75% were seen once. The specimen was CD4+ or CD8+ T cells sorted from blood, collected in a trial of the OX40 agonist ivuxolimab. These TCRs come from an adult with an advanced solid tumor such as melanoma, head and neck, liver or kidney cancer. The CDR3 runs from the conserved cysteine through the conserved F or W. Fields, in order: CDR3 DNA, CDR3 protein, clone size, D gene, CDR3 length, J gene, V gene. D genes are given only for firm matches. Clone size is stated in some rows and not others, as once, few, many or a class when expanded.

CDR3nt: TGCGCCAGCAGCCAAGACCCCAGGGGCGGGGGCACAGATACGCAGTATTTT; CDR3aa: CASSQDPRGGGTDTQYF; abundance: NA; d_gene: NA; len: 17; j_gene: TRBJ2-3; v_gene: TRBV4-3
CDR3nt: TGTGCCAGCAGCCAACGGACGGGAGCCGGCTACAATGAGCAGTTCTTC; CDR3aa: CASSQRTGAGYNEQFF; abundance: NA; d_gene: NA; len: 16; j_gene: TRBJ2-1; v_gene: TRBV4-2
CDR3nt: TGTGCCAGCAGCTCATCCGGGACCACCTACGAGCAGTACTTC; CDR3aa: CASSSSGTTYEQYF; abundance: many; d_gene: NA; len: 14; j_gene: TRBJ2-7; v_gene: TRBV13
CDR3nt: TGCGCCAGCAGCTTAGCGGCACACTACAATGAGCAGTTCTTC; CDR3aa: CASSLAAHYNEQFF; abundance: once; d_gene: NA; len: 14; j_gene: TRBJ2-1; v_gene: TRBV5-1
CDR3nt: TGTGCCAGCACCCTCGGAGGGGGGGAATACGAGCAGTACTTC; CDR3aa: CASTLGGGEYEQYF; abundance: NA; d_gene: NA; len: 14; j_gene: TRBJ2-7; v_gene: TRBV6-1
CDR3nt: TGTGCCACCAGCAGAGATCTAGCGGGAGGGTACAATGAGCAGTTCTTC; CDR3aa: CATSRDLAGGYNEQFF; abundance: NA; d_gene: TRBD2; len: 16; j_gene: TRBJ2-1; v_gene: TRBV15
CDR3nt: TGTGCCAGCAGTGACTCAGCGGGCTCCTACAATGAGCAGTTCTTC; CDR3aa: CASSDSAGSYNEQFF; abundance: few; d_gene: NA; len: 15; j_gene: TRBJ2-1; v_gene: TRBV6-4
CDR3nt: TGTGCCAGCAGCTTATATGGAGCCGATGAAAAACTGTTTTTT; CDR3aa: CASSLYGADEKLFF; abundance: NA; d_gene: NA; len: 14; j_gene: TRBJ1-4; v_gene: TRBV7-2
CDR3nt: TGTGCCAGCAGCTTAGACGGACAGGGTTCAACTGAAGCTTTCTTT; CDR3aa: CASSLDGQGSTEAFF; abundance: NA; d_gene: TRBD1; len: 15; j_gene: TRBJ1-1; v_gene: TRBV7-9
CDR3nt: TGTGCCAGCAGCGCGGACCTAAGCTCTGGAAACACCATATATTTT; CDR3aa: CASSADLSSGNTIYF; abundance: NA; d_gene: NA; len: 15; j_gene: TRBJ1-3; v_gene: TRBV7-2
CDR3nt: TGCGCCAGCAGCTTGGATAGGGGGGGAAATCAGCCCCAGCATTTT; CDR3aa: CASSLDRGGNQPQHF; abundance: NA; d_gene: NA; len: 15; j_gene: TRBJ1-5; v_gene: TRBV5-1
CDR3nt: TGTGCCAGCAGTGTGGACAGGGGGGTCGACGAGCAGTACTTC; CDR3aa: CASSVDRGVDEQYF; abundance: NA; d_gene: TRBD1; len: 14; j_gene: TRBJ2-7; v_gene: TRBV6-5
CDR3nt: TGTGCCAGCAGTTCTACCTACGAGCAGTACTTC; CDR3aa: CASSSTYEQYF; abundance: NA; d_gene: NA; len: 11; j_gene: TRBJ2-7; v_gene: TRBV7-6
CDR3nt: TGTGCCAGCAGAGGACTAGCGGGAGCCGGGGAGCTGTTTTTT; CDR3aa: CASRGLAGAGELFF; abundance: NA; d_gene: TRBD2; len: 14; j_gene: TRBJ2-2; v_gene: TRBV11-3
CDR3nt: TGTGCCAGCAGCTTGGTCGCTAGCAGGACCGGGGAGCTGTTTTTT; CDR3aa: CASSLVASRTGELFF; abundance: NA; d_gene: NA; len: 15; j_gene: TRBJ2-2; v_gene: TRBV5-8
CDR3nt: TGTGCCAGCAGCCCGGACGGGCTGTTTTTT; CDR3aa: CASSPDGLFF; abundance: NA; d_gene: NA; len: 10; j_gene: TRBJ2-2; v_gene: TRBV7-9
CDR3nt: TGTGCCACCAGCAGCGGCCGGGACAGTCTCTCTGGGGCCAACGTCCTGACTTTC; CDR3aa: CATSSGRDSLSGANVLTF; abundance: NA; d_gene: TRBD1; len: 18; j_gene: TRBJ2-6; v_gene: TRBV15
CDR3nt: TGCGCCAGCAGCCAAGAAGTTTCCCTTCGGACAGAGTTTTTGGGCGTCGGCTACACCTTC; CDR3aa: CASSQEVSLRTEFLGVGYTF; abundance: NA; d_gene: NA; len: 20; j_gene: TRBJ1-2; v_gene: TRBV4-1
CDR3nt: TGTGCCAGCAGCTTAGCTGCTAGCAGCACAGATACGCAGTATTTT; CDR3aa: CASSLAASSTDTQYF; abundance: NA; d_gene: NA; len: 15; j_gene: TRBJ2-3; v_gene: TRBV7-2
CDR3nt: TGTGCCAGTAGTTTACAGGGGTCCCCGAGCCCTGGGGCCAACGTCCTGACTTTC; CDR3aa: CASSLQGSPSPGANVLTF; abundance: medium-sized; d_gene: TRBD1; len: 18; j_gene: TRBJ2-6; v_gene: TRBV19
CDR3nt: TGTGCCAGCAGCTTCGGGACAGGGTCGGTTGAAGCTTTCTTT; CDR3aa: CASSFGTGSVEAFF; abundance: NA; d_gene: TRBD1; len: 14; j_gene: TRBJ1-1; v_gene: TRBV5-6
CDR3nt: TGTGCCAGCAGTTTTAGGGGGAGAAGCTCCTACGAGCAGTACTTC; CDR3aa: CASSFRGRSSYEQYF; abundance: NA; d_gene: NA; len: 15; j_gene: TRBJ2-7; v_gene: TRBV28